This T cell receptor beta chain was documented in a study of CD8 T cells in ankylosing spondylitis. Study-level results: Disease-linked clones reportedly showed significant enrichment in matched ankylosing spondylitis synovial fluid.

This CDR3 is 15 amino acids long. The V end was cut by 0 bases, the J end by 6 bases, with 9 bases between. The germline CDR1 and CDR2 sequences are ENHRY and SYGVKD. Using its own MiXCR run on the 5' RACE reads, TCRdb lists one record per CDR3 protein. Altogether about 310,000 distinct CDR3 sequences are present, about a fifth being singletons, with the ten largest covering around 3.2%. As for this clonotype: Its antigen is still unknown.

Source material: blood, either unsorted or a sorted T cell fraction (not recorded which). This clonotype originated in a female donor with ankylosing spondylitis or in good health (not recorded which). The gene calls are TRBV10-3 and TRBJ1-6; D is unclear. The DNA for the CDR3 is TGTGCCATCAGTGAGTCGGGTGTTGGTAATTCACCCCTCCACTTT. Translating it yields CAISESGVGNSPLHF.